The clone carrying this TCR beta chain was recorded only once. Antigen: not known. Per the germline V gene, CDR1 is LNHDA and CDR2 is SQIVND (reference sequence). The V and J ends lost 3 bases and 0 bases respectively, with 6 bases between them. This CDR3 comprises 14 residues. This sample is part of a study of shared clonotypes between healthy human individuals. Study summary: Sampling drew on donors who were a couple of women and a few men aged 18 to 49.

The study's findings and limits: Memory subsets had estimated richness that was generally smaller than that of naive subsets.

Adult donors, all healthy and HIV-negative, had no recent acute infections or vaccinations. Clones were read by immunoSEQ multiplex PCR, and TCRdb kept only the in-frame ones, dropping some. The sample lists 2,500,000 or so clones, 85% to 95% seen once, with over 0.12% in the top ten. The receptor was derived from a man aged 18 to 30 in good health. The sample consisted of naive CD4+ T cells sorted from blood. Subset: CD45RA+ positively selected. This rearrangement joins TRBV19 to TRBJ1-3, with D perhaps TRBD1 (5 bases). CDR3 in amino acids: CASSMGTSGNTIYF. CDR3 in DNA: TGTGCCAGTAGTATGGGGACCTCTGGAAACACCATATATTTT.